This TCR beta chain was documented in a study of CD8+CD57+ T cells in acquired aplastic anemia. Germline values: CDR1 SGHTS, CDR2 YDEGEE. This CDR3 contains 14 residues. V gave up 1 base and J gave up 1 base, with 8 bases separating them. Sequencing involved patients with CD8+CD57+ cell expansion previously shown by flow cytometry. Every patient was diagnosed with severe acquired aplastic anemia. Patient blood was sampled before any therapy had been received. Investigators profiled TCR beta VDJ and CDR3 from genomic DNA template. TCRdb passed the reads through MiXCR, listing each CDR3 protein once. The table shows under 200,000 distinct CDR3 sequences, with less than 50% occurring only once.

The sequenced sample consisted of sorted CD4+, CD8+, or CD8+CD57+ T cells (not recorded which) from PBMCs. The TCR originated in a human donor with aplastic anemia. The chain has TRBV5-8 and TRBJ1-1; no clear D gene. CDR3 DNA: TGTGCCAGCAGCTTGCGCAGTTGGAACACTGAAGCTTTCTTT. It specifies CASSLRSWNTEAFF.